One and the same sample provided the 21 T cell receptor beta chains below, sequenced in a study of spatial heterogeneity in lung cancer. One entry per CDR3 protein results from TCRdb running MiXCR on the 5' RACE reads. The sample consists of about 120,000 distinct CDR3 sequences, 9% to 15% of them appearing once. Time point denoted: blood at routine non-recurrence follow-up after resection. Unsorted samples of tumor, nontumor lung or frozen PBMC had their whole RNA sequenced. The specimen comprised PBMCs, sampled at follow-up. These receptors all stem from a male donor with early-stage non-small cell lung cancer.

This clonotype was found many times. J is TRBJ2-5 and V is TRBV25-1; perhaps TRBD2 as D (6 bases). Trimming removed 5 bases at V and 5 bases at J, with 9 bases between. Germline values: CDR1 MGHDK, CDR2 SYGVNS. The CDR3 totals 12 residues. CDR3 amino acids: CASSSRGETQYF. CDR3 DNA sequence: TGTGCCAGCAGTTCCCGGGGGGAGACCCAGTACTTC.

The chain uses TRBV30 and TRBJ1-2; weak D call: TRBD1 (6 bases). With 3 bases removed from V and 1 base from J, the gap between germline ends came to 9 bases. The CDR3 is 13 amino acids. Germline CDR1 reads GTSNPN; CDR2 reads SVGIG (reference sequence). The CDR3 spells CAWRTQGNYGYTF. CDR3 nucleotides: TGTGCCTGGAGAACACAGGGTAACTATGGCTACACCTTC.

This clonotype has a handful of counts. The chain carries TRBV7-8 and TRBJ2-3; D possibly corresponds to TRBD1 (6 bases). Germline values: CDR1 SGHVS, CDR2 FQNEAQ. The CDR3 runs 16 residues. Trimming pared 6 bases from V and 2 bases from J, leaving 18 bases between. CDR3 sequence reads: CASSLRLQGPTDTQYF. CDR3 coding DNA: TGTGCCAGCAGTTTACGACTACAGGGCCCCACAGATACGCAGTATTTT.

The rearrangement joins TRBV7-2 to TRBJ1-2; D gene unclear. This CDR3 spans 15 amino acids. From germline, CDR1 is SGHTA and CDR2 FQGNSA. The V end was cut by 0 bases, the J end by 0 bases, with 8 bases between. CDR3 amino acids: CASSLAGRPNYGYTF. CDR3 nucleotide sequence: TGTGCCAGCAGCTTAGCCGGCAGGCCTAACTATGGCTACACCTTC.

This clonotype showed up many times. This chain links TRBV28 with TRBJ2-5; 9 bases line up with TRBD1. The CDR3 covers 15 residues. The J segment lost 5 bases and the V segment lost 4 bases, leaving 8 bases of the junction unmatched. The V gene's germline CDR1 is MDHEN and CDR2 SYDVKM. This CDR3 reads CASSSGGQGFETQYF. CDR3 DNA: TGTGCCAGCAGTTCGGGAGGACAGGGGTTTGAGACCCAGTACTTC.

This clonotype was counted ten times or more. The CDR3 here is CASSLNPRVGAGYF. The CDR3 coding sequence is TGTGCCAGCAGTTTAAACCCAAGGGTTGGGGCTGGGTACTTC. This chain links TRBV27 with TRBJ2-7; TRBD1 might be the D (5 bases). Germline V gives CDR1 MNHEY, CDR2 SMNVEV (reference sequence). V was clipped by 2 bases and J by 12 bases, with 20 bases between them. The CDR3 covers 14 residues.

Many counts were recorded for this clonotype. The chain has TRBV5-1 and TRBJ2-2; TRBD1 matches 10 bases. V shed 4 bases, J shed 7 bases, and the junction held 13 bases outside the gene matches. In germline, CDR1 is SGHRS, CDR2 YFSETQ. The CDR3 has 17 residues. CDR3 region: CASSLISPGQGHGELFF. In DNA form, the CDR3 reads TGCGCCAGCAGCCTAATAAGCCCGGGACAGGGGCACGGGGAGCTGTTTTTT.

This clonotype was observed at least ten times. The V gene is TRBV28, the J gene TRBJ2-6; D uncertain. Between the trimmed V and J ends, which lost 10 bases and 4 bases, there was a span of 14 bases. This CDR3 is built from 14 residues. Germline CDR1 and CDR2: MDHEN and SYDVKM. CDR3 sequence (DNA): TGTGCCACTTCCGGGTCTACCGGGGCCAACGTCCTGACTTTC. Translating it yields CATSGSTGANVLTF.

The chain links TRBV19 to TRBJ2-2; no clear D. CDR3 length equals 16 residues. Germline assignment: CDR1 LNHDA and CDR2 SQIVND (reference sequence). V lost 8 bases and J lost 0, with 16 bases in between. This chain's CDR3 is CASLSSRRANTGELFF. Here the CDR3 DNA reads TGTGCCAGTCTCTCGTCGCGAAGGGCGAACACCGGGGAGCTGTTTTTT.

This clonotype came up a few times. The chain is built from TRBV18 and TRBJ1-1; 7 bases match TRBD1. The junction had 4 bases not matched to a gene; V was cut back by 6 bases and J by 3 bases. CDR1 and CDR2 from the germline V gene are KGHSH and LQKENI. The CDR3 is 13 amino acids. The DNA for the CDR3 is TGTGCCAGCTCGCTAACAGGGGACACTGAAGCTTTCTTT. Translating gives CASSLTGDTEAFF.

This clonotype has more than one count but fewer than ten. The chain links TRBV6-5 to TRBJ1-2, with a weak D call TRBD1 (6 bases). The germline V and J ends were trimmed by 4 bases and 0 bases, with 12 bases remaining between them. The CDR3 is 15 amino acids. Germline V lookup: CDR1 MNHEY, CDR2 SVGAGI. The CDR3 DNA follows: TGTGCCAGCAGTTCCGGACAGATTGCTAACTATGGCTACACCTTC. It codes for CASSSGQIANYGYTF.

The CDR3 DNA follows: TGCGCCAACCAACCCGGGACTACGAACACCGGGGAGCTGTTTTTT. As protein: CANQPGTTNTGELFF. This sequence joins TRBV10-1 and TRBJ2-2; TRBD2 matches at 7 bases. J lost 0 bases, V lost 10 bases, and 8 bases had no gene match. CDR1 is WNHNN, CDR2 SYGVQD, per germline (reference sequence). This CDR3 spans 15 amino acids.

V gene TRBV24-1 combines with J gene TRBJ1-5, with D maybe TRBD1 (5 bases). Germline-derived CDR1 and CDR2 are KGHDR and SFDVKD. The CDR3 is 15 amino acids. Deletions cut 9 bases from V and 4 bases from J, with 18 bases between. CDR3 sequence (DNA): TGTGCCACCGCCGAAGCGGGGCTGGATAATCAGCCCCAGCATTTT. Amino acid sequence: CATAEAGLDNQPQHF.

This clonotype was counted at least ten times. The rearrangement links TRBV7-3 to TRBJ1-1; 7 bases fit TRBD1. This CDR3 contains 13 residues. In germline, CDR1 is SGHTA, CDR2 FQGTGA. With V trimmed by 6 bases and J by 5 bases, 6 bases remained unmatched. CDR3 bases: TGTGCCAGCAGTGCGGGGACAGTAACTGAAGCTTTCTTT. Its protein product is CASSAGTVTEAFF.

In its sample, this clonotype was seen a few times. V and J are TRBV19 and TRBJ2-1; tentatively, D is TRBD2 (5 bases). This CDR3 has 14 residues. V was trimmed by 4 bases and J by 7 bases, leaving 14 bases between them. Germline values: CDR1 LNHDA, CDR2 SQIVND (reference sequence). This CDR3 is CASSTSPIGNEQFF. As DNA, the CDR3 is TGTGCCAGTAGTACTAGCCCCATTGGGAATGAGCAGTTCTTC.

The V call is TRBV7-9, the J call TRBJ1-2, with D possibly being TRBD1 (6 bases). V was trimmed by 2 bases and J by 4 bases, leaving 20 bases between them. Germline CDR1 and CDR2: SEHNR and FQNEAQ (reference sequence). The CDR3 extends over 17 amino acids. This CDR3 reads CASSLISGVLSVYGYTF. As DNA, the CDR3 is TGTGCCAGCAGCTTAATTTCAGGGGTCCTATCCGTCTATGGCTACACCTTC.

This clonotype was seen ten or more times. V and J are TRBV7-9 and TRBJ2-3; D gene unclear. CDR1 is SEHNR, CDR2 FQNEAQ, per germline (reference sequence). The CDR3 sequence is 13 residues long. V was trimmed by 8 bases and J by 6 bases, leaving 15 bases between them. Here the CDR3 DNA reads TGTGCCAGCGGATATTGGGGTTTGGATACGCAGTATTTT. Translated, it gives CASGYWGLDTQYF.

The table lists this clonotype with a few counts. The chain couples TRBV14 to TRBJ1-2; possibly TRBD1 for D (5 bases). Germline loops: CDR1 SGHDN, CDR2 FVKESK. The CDR3 runs to 15 residues. Trimming took 3 bases from V and 4 from J, leaving 15 bases between them. CDR3: CASSHSGGVVYGYTF. CDR3 coding DNA: TGTGCCAGCAGCCATTCCGGGGGGGTAGTCTATGGCTACACCTTC.

This clonotype was recorded many times. The rearrangement joins TRBV28 to TRBJ2-5; 8 bases line up with TRBD2. The trim removed 4 bases at V and 4 bases at J, leaving 8 bases unmatched. This CDR3 is built from 15 residues. CDR1 MDHEN and CDR2 SYDVKM come from the germline V gene. Here the CDR3 reads CASSSSGGLAETQYF. CDR3 nucleotides: TGTGCCAGCAGTTCGTCGGGGGGGTTGGCAGAGACCCAGTACTTC.

This chain joins TRBV28 and TRBJ2-1; 12 nucleotides line up with TRBD2. Unmatched junction bases numbered 6, after V lost 5 bases and J lost 10 bases. This CDR3 region has 14 residues. CDR1 MDHEN and CDR2 SYDVKM come from the germline V gene. The CDR3 DNA sequence: TGTGCCAGCAGTCCTAGCGGGGGGGCCCAAGAGCAGTTCTTC. Amino acids: CASSPSGGAQEQFF.

This chain joins TRBV7-2 and TRBJ1-4; possible D gene TRBD1, 6 bases. There are 14 residues in the CDR3. V gave up 0 bases and J gave up 4 bases, with 6 bases separating them. Germline V CDR1 and CDR2: SGHTA, FQGNSA. This chain's CDR3 is CASSLAGGNEKLFF. The CDR3, as DNA: TGTGCCAGCAGCTTAGCAGGGGGTAATGAAAAACTGTTTTTT.